These 26 T cell receptor beta chains came from one sample sequenced in a study of T cell changes during pregnancy in multiple sclerosis. Profiling relied on immunoSEQ multiplex PCR, and the TCRdb table lists in-frame clones only, not all of them. In the table there are tens of thousands of clones, roughly 95% of which are singletons. Sequenced here: peripheral blood, sampled in the second trimester of pregnancy. Every receptor here comes from a female donor in good health, enrolled as a control in a pregnancy study.

The chain joins TRBV9 to TRBJ2-3; a possible D gene is TRBD2 (6 bases). Between the trimmed V and J ends, which lost 4 bases and 2 bases, there was a span of 17 bases. There are 16 residues in the CDR3. Germline V gives CDR1 SGDLS, CDR2 YYNGEE. Here the CDR3 DNA reads TGTGCCAGCAGCTCCCAAGGGCGGGGATACACAGATACGCAGTATTTT. Translating it yields CASSSQGRGYTDTQYF.

The chain carries TRBV7-2 and TRBJ2-7; 8 positions match TRBD2. This CDR3 contains 14 residues. Trimming removed 4 bases from V and 0 bases from J; junction bases left unmatched: 2. Germline V gives CDR1 SGHTA, CDR2 FQGNSA. For the CDR3, the DNA is TGTGCCAGCAGCTATAGCGGGGACTCCTACGAGCAGTACTTC. Translated, it gives CASSYSGDSYEQYF.

This chain connects TRBV30 to TRBJ1-4, with D perhaps matching TRBD1 (6 bases). V was trimmed by 1 base and J by 8 bases, leaving 11 bases between them. CDR1 GTSNPN and CDR2 SVGIG come from the germline V gene (reference sequence). This CDR3 comprises 13 residues. CDR3 nucleotide sequence: TGTGCCTGGAGTGGCAGGGGCGACGAAAAACTGTTTTTT. Amino acids: CAWSGRGDEKLFF.

V is TRBV19 and J is TRBJ1-4, with 7 bases fitting TRBD1. CDR3 length: 17 residues. Germline values: CDR1 LNHDA, CDR2 SQIVND (reference sequence). Losses at the gene ends were 3 bases for V and 0 bases for J; bases not matched to a gene: 7. The chain's CDR3 is CASSILGTAATNEKLFF. The CDR3 coding sequence is TGTGCCAGTAGTATTCTCGGGACAGCTGCAACTAATGAAAAACTGTTTTTT.

The chain is built from TRBV7-2 and TRBJ1-5; possibly TRBD1 for D (5 bases). This CDR3 is 15 amino acids long. V was cut by 5 bases and J by 0 bases, with 11 bases left in between. In germline, CDR1 is SGHTA, CDR2 FQGNSA. CDR3 nucleotide sequence: TGTGCCAGCAGCATTGACAGCAATAGCAATCAGCCCCAGCATTTT. Translation: CASSIDSNSNQPQHF.

The chain is built from TRBV6-5 and TRBJ1-1, with 9 bases aligning to TRBD1. V dropped 6 bases and J dropped 1; count of bases not matched to a gene: 6. The CDR3 has 15 residues. Germline CDR1 and CDR2: MNHEY and SVGAGI. The CDR3 DNA sequence: TGTGCCAGCAGATCACCGGGACAGGGGAACACTGAAGCTTTCTTT. It yields the protein CASRSPGQGNTEAFF.

The chain couples TRBV6-6 to TRBJ1-5; 9 bases align to TRBD1. Germline CDR1 MNHNY, CDR2 SVGAGI (reference sequence). Trimming at V came to 3 bases and at J to 4 bases, leaving 7 bases not matched to a gene. CDR3 length: 16 amino acids. The CDR3 DNA reads as TGTGCCAGCAGTTATTCCACAGGGGGCTTGAATCAGCCCCAGCATTTT. Amino acids: CASSYSTGGLNQPQHF.

The V call is TRBV6-6, the J call TRBJ1-1; TRBD1 aligns across 9 bases. Germline assignment: CDR1 MNHNY and CDR2 SVGAGI (reference sequence). CDR3 length: 14 amino acids. V was pared by 7 bases and J by 4 bases, with 7 bases of the junction left unmatched. In DNA form, the CDR3 reads TGTGCCAGCACAAGACAGGGGGTAGGCACTGAAGCTTTCTTT. Its translation is CASTRQGVGTEAFF.

V is TRBV18 and J is TRBJ1-2; D is perhaps TRBD1 (6 bases). The CDR3 totals 15 residues. The germline gives CDR1 KGHSH, CDR2 LQKENI. The ends were cut back, 0 bases at V and 6 bases at J, with 14 bases in the middle. For the CDR3, the DNA is TGTGCCAGCTCACCACCGGGCCAGGGGCGTCATGGCTACACCTTC. It codes for CASSPPGQGRHGYTF. Together with reference TRBV18 and TRBJ1-2, the CDR3 gives the full variable domain: NAGVMQNPRHLVRRRGQEARLRCSPMKGHSHVYWYRQLPEEGLKFMVYLQKENIIDESGMPKERFSAEFPKEGPSILRIQQVVRGDSAAYFCASSPPGQGRHGYTFGSGTRLTVV.

The V and J genes are TRBV7-9 and TRBJ1-2, with 8 bases matching TRBD1. This CDR3 is 16 amino acids long. V gave up 2 bases and J gave up 6 bases; unmatched junction bases: 11. From germline, CDR1 is SEHNR and CDR2 FQNEAQ (reference sequence). The CDR3 here is CASSLYTGGEINGYTF. CDR3 DNA: TGTGCCAGCAGCTTATATACAGGGGGGGAGATAAATGGCTACACCTTC. The whole variable domain, filled in from reference TRBV7-9 and TRBJ1-2, reads DTGVSQNPRHKITKRGQNVTFRCDPISEHNRLYWYRQTLGQGPEFLTYFQNEAQLEKSRLLSDRFSAERPKGSFSTLEIQRTEQGDSAMYLCASSLYTGGEINGYTFGSGTRLTVV.

This clone came up once. V is TRBV10-3 and J is TRBJ1-5; D not resolved. The germline CDR1 and CDR2 sequences are ENHRY and SYGVKD. The V end lost 8 bases, the J end lost 7 bases, and 12 bases lay between the germline ends. The CDR3 is 12 residues long. CDR3 sequence: CAIGAGNQPQHF. CDR3 sequence (DNA): TGTGCCATCGGTGCCGGGAACCAGCCCCAGCATTTT.

This chain joins TRBV7-2 and TRBJ2-5; 15 bases agree with TRBD2. V shed 3 bases and J 3 bases; nucleotides not matched to a gene: 5. The germline V gene encodes CDR1 SGHTA and CDR2 FQGNSA. This CDR3 has 17 residues. The CDR3 protein is CASSLGLAGGTKETQYF. The CDR3 region has the DNA TGTGCCAGCAGCTTGGGACTAGCGGGGGGAACTAAAGAGACCCAGTACTTC. The complete variable domain, with remaining parts taken from reference TRBV7-2 and TRBJ2-5, reads GAGVSQSPSNKVTEKGKDVELRCDPISGHTALYWYRQSLGQGLEFLIYFQGNSAPDKSGLPSDRFSAERTGGSVSTLTIQRTQQEDSAVYLCASSLGLAGGTKETQYFGPGTRLLVL.

The chain combines TRBV6-5 with TRBJ2-3; D not resolved. This CDR3 spans 13 amino acids. Trimming shortened V by 6 bases and J by 5 bases, and 12 bases separated the two germline ends. Per the germline V gene, CDR1 is MNHEY and CDR2 is SVGAGI. The CDR3 DNA reads TGTGCCAGCAGGTTAGGAGAGAAAGATACGCAGTATTTT. Translated: CASRLGEKDTQYF.

This clone was observed a single time. J is TRBJ1-6 and V is TRBV7-3; D unresolved. With 4 bases removed from V and 4 bases from J, the gap between germline ends came to 5 bases. Germline-derived CDR1 and CDR2 are SGHTA and FQGTGA. This CDR3 comprises 13 residues. In DNA, the CDR3 is TGTGCCAGCAGCTCCGGTTATAATTCACCCCTCCACTTT. This encodes CASSSGYNSPLHF.

The chain is built from TRBV10-3 and TRBJ2-7; TRBD2 might be the D (5 bases). V gave up 5 bases and J gave up 6 bases, with 20 bases separating them. This CDR3 spans 15 amino acids. Germline loops: CDR1 ENHRY, CDR2 SYGVKD. The CDR3, as DNA: TGTGCCATCAGTACCGAAGCTGAGACTACGGGCGAGCAGTACTTC. The encoded protein is CAISTEAETTGEQYF.

The chain employs TRBV20-1 and TRBJ1-2, with D possibly matching TRBD1 (6 bases). The V gene's germline CDR1 is DFQATT and CDR2 SNEGSKA (reference sequence). The CDR3 is 11 amino acids. The CDR3 DNA follows: TGCACCGTAAGGGGGAACTATGGCTACACCTTC. Its translation is CTVRGNYGYTF.

The rearrangement uses TRBV14 and TRBJ1-2; maybe TRBD1 (6 bases). CDR3 length: 14 amino acids. V lost 1 base, J lost 8 bases, and 14 bases lay in between. Germline V CDR1 and CDR2: SGHDN, FVKESK. The CDR3 DNA follows: TGTGCCAGCAGCCAAGTTCAGACAGGCTACGGCTACACCTTC. This encodes CASSQVQTGYGYTF.

The chain joins TRBV4-1 to TRBJ2-1, with D tentatively TRBD1 (6 bases). Germline CDR1 and CDR2: MGHRA and YSYEKL. V dropped 4 bases and J dropped 9 bases, with 19 bases sitting between them. The CDR3 has 15 residues. Here the CDR3 DNA reads TGCGCCAGCAGCCCAGGAGGATGGACAGAGGGTGAGCAGTTCTTC. Protein: CASSPGGWTEGEQFF.

The chain uses TRBV6-5 and TRBJ1-2, with 9 nucleotides matching TRBD1. The V segment lost 2 bases and the J segment 7 bases; nucleotides outside the gene matches: 5. The CDR3 is made up of 14 amino acids. Germline V gene sequence: CDR1 MNHEY, CDR2 SVGAGI. CDR3 protein: CASSYAGQGGGYTF. CDR3 coding DNA: TGTGCCAGCAGTTACGCGGGACAGGGAGGTGGCTACACCTTC.

The table lists this clone with a count of one. The chain carries TRBV19 and TRBJ1-2; TRBD1 is a possible D gene (6 bases). V was cut by 3 bases and J by 8 bases, with 22 bases left in between. The length of the CDR3 is 16 residues. From germline, CDR1 is LNHDA and CDR2 SQIVND (reference sequence). The CDR3 reads CASSIGGTPSSRGYTF. CDR3 DNA sequence: TGTGCCAGTAGTATCGGTGGGACACCTTCTTCGCGGGGCTACACCTTC.

This clone appeared a single time. The chain couples TRBV5-1 to TRBJ2-3, with 9 bases aligning to TRBD2. The CDR3 sequence is 18 residues long. V was clipped by 4 bases and J by 0 bases; unmatched bases: 12. CDR1 SGHRS and CDR2 YFSETQ come from the germline V gene. The CDR3 loop reads CASSGAGRGGLSTDTQYF. In DNA, the CDR3 is TGCGCCAGCAGCGGGGCGGGGCGGGGGGGCCTTAGCACAGATACGCAGTATTTT. Full variable domain (rest looked up from reference TRBV5-1 and TRBJ2-3): KAGVTQTPRYLIKTRGQQVTLSCSPISGHRSVSWYQQTPGQGLQFLFEYFSETQRNKGNFPGRFSGRQFSNSRSEMNVSTLELGDSALYLCASSGAGRGGLSTDTQYFGPGTRLTVL.

V gene TRBV5-1 combines with J gene TRBJ2-7; D perhaps matches TRBD2 (5 bases). Deletions cut 4 bases from V and 2 bases from J, with 13 bases between. Germline V lookup: CDR1 SGHRS, CDR2 YFSETQ. The CDR3 has 14 residues. CDR3 sequence (DNA): TGCGCCAGCAGCGCCCAGAGCGGTGCCTACGAGCAGTACTTC. Protein: CASSAQSGAYEQYF.

The chain carries TRBV30 and TRBJ2-7; TRBD2 matches 10 bases. The ends lost 0 bases at V and 5 bases at J; junction bases unmatched: 7. Germline CDR1 is GTSNPN and CDR2 is SVGIG (reference sequence). The CDR3 consists of 15 residues. CDR3 in DNA: TGTGCCTGGAGTGTACGAGCGGGGGGGCGTAACGAGCAGTACTTC. Translated: CAWSVRAGGRNEQYF. The full variable domain, with the rest looked up from reference TRBV30 and TRBJ2-7, is SQTIHQWPATLVQPVGSPLSLECTVEGTSNPNLYWYRQAAGRGLQLLFYSVGIGQISSEVPQNLSASRPQDRQFILSSKKLLLSDSGFYLCAWSVRAGGRNEQYFGPGTRLTVT.

This sequence joins TRBV19 and TRBJ1-2; 8 bases are shared with TRBD1. This CDR3 is built from 15 residues. The junction had 9 bases not matched to a gene; V was cut back by 6 bases and J by 3 bases. Germline loops: CDR1 LNHDA, CDR2 SQIVND (reference sequence). CDR3 sequence reads: CASSRTGNLDYGYTF. In nucleotides, the CDR3 is TGTGCCAGTAGCAGGACAGGGAATCTTGACTATGGCTACACCTTC.

The chain links TRBV30 to TRBJ1-3, with 12 positions matching TRBD1. In germline, CDR1 is GTSNPN, CDR2 SVGIG (reference sequence). V lost 3 bases and J lost 0; bases outside the gene matches: 6. This CDR3 has 17 amino acids. The CDR3 spells CAWSPGQGAASGNTIYF. As DNA, the CDR3 is TGTGCCTGGAGCCCGGGACAGGGGGCGGCCTCTGGAAACACCATATATTTT.

CDR3 bases: TGCGCCAGCAGCCAAGACAGCTATAATTCACCCCTCCACTTT. Amino acids: CASSQDSYNSPLHF. The rearrangement joins TRBV5-1 to TRBJ1-6, with D possibly matching TRBD1 (5 bases). The germline V and J ends were trimmed by 4 bases and 3 bases, with 8 bases remaining between them. The CDR3 has 14 amino acids. Germline V gene sequence: CDR1 SGHRS, CDR2 YFSETQ.